Listed below are T cell receptor beta chains from one sample, sequenced in a study of cytotoxic CD8 clonotypes in ibrutinib-treated CLL. Method: immunoSEQ multiplex PCR; TCRdb's copy keeps in-frame clones and lacks some. The sample carries around 300,000 clones, more than 65% recorded once. The sample was PBMCs, taken before ibrutinib treatment. All receptors derive from a human donor with chronic lymphocytic leukemia. Both conserved end residues are part of each CDR3. D genes are given only for firm matches. Part of the rows lack a size; the others show once, few, many or a class for expanded clones.

16 - TRBD2 TRBJ2-7 TRBV7-6 CASSLARASGLSEQYF TGTGCCAGCAGCTTAGCTCGGGCTAGCGGGCTTAGCGAGCAGTACTTC
11 - - TRBJ2-3 TRBV11-2 CASSPTDTQYF TGTGCCAGCAGCCCTACAGATACGCAGTATTTT
9 few - TRBJ1-2 TRBV20-1 CSARVPPIF TGCAGTGCTAGAGTGCCGCCGATCTTC
16 - TRBD2 TRBJ2-1 TRBV7-6 CASSSRTSGRDNEQFF TGTGCCAGCAGCTCGCGGACTAGCGGGAGGGACAATGAGCAGTTCTTC
15 - TRBD1 TRBJ2-7 TRBV10-3 CAISPGQGRQYEQYF TGTGCCATCAGCCCCGGACAGGGGCGACAATACGAGCAGTACTTC
15 - TRBD2 TRBJ2-7 TRBV27 CASSLTSPPSYEQYF TGTGCCAGCAGTTTGACTAGCCCCCCCTCCTACGAGCAGTACTTC
14 - TRBD1 TRBJ1-2 TRBV6-5 CASRAGTGGAGYTF TGTGCCAGCAGAGCCGGGACAGGGGGTGCTGGCTACACCTTC
11 - - TRBJ2-7 TRBV7-2 CASSSGTEQYF TGTGCCAGCAGCTCTGGGACAGAGCAGTACTTC
12 - - TRBJ1-1 TRBV28 CASSKQVTEAFF TGTGCCAGCAGTAAACAGGTCACTGAAGCTTTCTTT
15 - - TRBJ2-5 TRBV18 CASSPTGNGGETQYF TGTGCCAGCTCACCCACCGGGAATGGAGGAGAGACCCAGTACTTC
15 - TRBD2 TRBJ2-7 TRBV6-1 CASRRTSGSAYEQYF TGTGCCAGCAGGAGAACTAGCGGGAGTGCTTACGAGCAGTACTTC
16 - TRBD2 TRBJ2-1 TRBV6-1 CASSDTSGRGNNEQFF TGTGCCAGCAGTGACACTAGCGGGAGAGGTAACAATGAGCAGTTCTTC
13 few - TRBJ2-7 TRBV7-8 CASSVAGPYEQYF TGTGCCAGCAGCGTAGCCGGGCCCTACGAGCAGTACTTC
14 - - TRBJ2-3 TRBV7-9 CASSLIGGTDTQYF TGTGCCAGCAGCTTAATCGGGGGCACAGATACGCAGTATTTT
15 - - TRBJ2-3 TRBV9 CASSVEPVGLDTQYF TGTGCCAGCAGCGTAGAGCCAGTCGGGCTTGATACGCAGTATTTT
15 - TRBD1 TRBJ2-2 TRBV27 CASSLGQGATGELFF TGTGCCAGCAGTCTCGGACAGGGGGCAACCGGGGAGCTGTTTTTT
16 once TRBD2 TRBJ2-2 TRBV6-5 CASSFTLAGASGELFF TGTGCCAGCAGTTTTACCCTAGCGGGAGCGTCTGGGGAGCTGTTTTTT
17 - TRBD2 TRBJ2-4 TRBV16 CASSQHSGSSSKNIQYF TGTGCCAGCAGCCAACATAGCGGGAGCTCATCCAAAAACATTCAGTACTTC
14 - - TRBJ2-7 TRBV9 CASSVDPATWEQYF TGTGCCAGCAGCGTAGACCCGGCGACGTGGGAGCAGTACTTC
16 once TRBD2 TRBJ2-1 TRBV7-2 CASSDAGLAVYNEQFF TGTGCCAGCAGCGATGCGGGCCTAGCGGTCTACAATGAGCAGTTCTTC
11 - - TRBJ1-2 TRBV20-1 CSAGPASGYTF TGCAGTGCTGGGCCAGCCAGTGGCTACACCTTC
13 - - TRBJ1-5 TRBV6-5 CASTSGAGQPQHF TGTGCCAGCACCTCAGGGGCAGGTCAGCCCCAGCATTTT
15 once - TRBJ2-6 TRBV6-4 CASSESGLGANVLTF TGTGCCAGCAGTGAATCGGGGCTTGGGGCCAACGTCCTGACTTTC
14 - TRBD1 TRBJ2-4 TRBV7-2 CASSSGQGLSIQYF TGTGCCAGCAGCTCGGGACAGGGTTTGAGCATTCAGTACTTC
16 once TRBD1 TRBJ2-7 TRBV11-2 CASQRSGGTGAYEQYF TGTGCCAGCCAGCGATCGGGCGGGACAGGGGCATACGAGCAGTACTTC
13 - TRBD1 TRBJ2-1 TRBV4-1 CASSQYRGNEQFF TGCGCCAGCAGCCAGTACAGGGGAAATGAGCAGTTCTTC
13 - - TRBJ2-1 TRBV2 CASKGEKGNEQFF TGTGCCAGCAAGGGGGAAAAGGGGAATGAGCAGTTCTTC
13 - - TRBJ2-1 TRBV11-2 CARMRQGGNEQFF TGTGCCAGGATGAGACAGGGAGGCAATGAGCAGTTCTTC
10 - - TRBJ2-7 TRBV20-1 CSARVQEQYF TGCAGTGCTAGAGTTCAAGAGCAGTACTTC
16 - - TRBJ2-5 TRBV9 CASSGSRSRAAETQYF TGTGCCAGCAGCGGGAGTAGGAGCAGGGCCGCGGAGACCCAGTACTTC
16 - - TRBJ2-3 TRBV25-1 CASMEGRWASTDTQYF TGTGCCAGCATGGAGGGGAGATGGGCTAGCACAGATACGCAGTATTTT
15 - - TRBJ2-3 TRBV7-2 CASSLWQRGTDTQYF TGTGCCAGCAGCTTATGGCAGCGGGGCACAGATACGCAGTATTTT
16 - TRBD2 TRBJ2-3 TRBV5-1 CASSEGLAGITDTQYF TGCGCCAGCAGCGAAGGACTAGCGGGAATCACAGATACGCAGTATTTT
15 - TRBD1 TRBJ2-3 TRBV11-3 CASSFSQQGIDTQYF TGTGCCAGCAGCTTTAGTCAACAGGGGATCGATACGCAGTATTTT
13 - - TRBJ1-5 TRBV4-3 CASSQLPRGPQHF TGCGCCAGCAGCCAACTCCCCAGGGGTCCCCAGCATTTT
14 few - TRBJ1-1 TRBV5-1 CASSLTGMNTEAFF TGCGCCAGCAGCTTGACAGGCATGAACACTGAAGCTTTCTTT
17 - TRBD2 TRBJ2-3 TRBV5-5 CASSLDLAGARGDTQYF TGTGCCAGCAGCTTGGATCTAGCGGGAGCCAGAGGAGATACGCAGTATTTT
12 - - TRBJ1-2 TRBV6-5 CASTTSGYGYTF TGTGCCAGCACCACTTCGGGGTATGGCTACACCTTC
14 - - TRBJ2-2 TRBV5-1 CASSLGDFGGELFF TGCGCCAGCAGCTTGGGGGATTTTGGCGGGGAGCTGTTTTTT
14 - TRBD2 TRBJ2-5 TRBV5-1 CASSLTSVQETQYF TGCGCCAGCAGCTTGACTAGCGTCCAAGAGACCCAGTACTTC
13 - - TRBJ1-2 TRBV6-5 CASSSGTDYGYTF TGTGCCAGCAGCTCCGGGACGGACTATGGCTACACCTTC
15 - TRBD2 TRBJ2-7 TRBV7-6 CASSSPKTSADEQYF TGTGCCAGCAGCTCCCCCAAGACTAGCGCAGACGAGCAGTACTTC
15 - - TRBJ1-1 TRBV21-1 CASSKGWGGFTEAFF TGTGCCAGCAGCAAAGGGTGGGGAGGGTTTACTGAAGCTTTCTTT
14 few TRBD2 TRBJ2-7 TRBV7-3 CASSLLAGHSEQYF TGTGCCAGCAGCTTATTAGCGGGACACTCCGAGCAGTACTTC
16 - TRBD1 TRBJ1-2 TRBV6-4 CASSRSPGQGPYGYTF TGTGCCAGCAGTAGAAGCCCGGGACAGGGCCCCTATGGCTACACCTTC
15 - TRBD2 TRBJ2-3 TRBV9 CASSAGLAGTDTQYF TGTGCCAGCAGCGCGGGACTAGCGGGGACAGATACGCAGTATTTT
13 - - TRBJ2-1 TRBV7-2 CASSLVSYNEQFF TGTGCCAGCAGCTTAGTGTCCTACAATGAGCAGTTCTTC
11 - - TRBJ1-1 TRBV29-1 CSVGISTEAFF TGCAGCGTTGGAATTAGTACTGAAGCTTTCTTT
15 - TRBD1 TRBJ2-7 TRBV19 CASSMVGQGDYEQYF TGTGCCAGTAGTATGGTAGGACAGGGTGACTACGAGCAGTACTTC
16 once TRBD1 TRBJ1-4 TRBV5-5 CASSLFQGATNEKLFF TGTGCCAGCAGCTTGTTCCAGGGGGCAACTAATGAAAAACTGTTTTTT
15 - - TRBJ2-6 TRBV6-6 CASSFPASGANVLTF TGTGCCAGCAGTTTTCCCGCCTCTGGGGCCAACGTCCTGACTTTC
13 - - TRBJ1-5 TRBV30 CAWSVGSNQPQHF TGTGCCTGGAGTGTTGGAAGTAATCAGCCCCAGCATTTT
16 - - TRBJ2-7 TRBV19 CASSEEQGIYSYEQYF TGTGCCAGTAGTGAGGAACAGGGTATCTATTCCTACGAGCAGTACTTC